This is a list of T cell receptor beta chains from one sample in a study of T cells after yellow fever vaccination. Using its own MiXCR run on the 5' RACE reads, TCRdb lists one record per CDR3 protein. The sample includes just under 85,000 distinct CDR3 sequences, about 14% of them seen just once. The source was CD8+ T cells not binding an NS4B(214-222) dextramer, sorted from PBMCs, collected approximately 20 days after the first yellow fever vaccination. These receptors were collected from a man younger than 30 who received the YFV17D yellow fever vaccine. Each CDR3 is given with its conserved first and last residue. The D gene is left open where the match is weak. Expanded clones are given a class, and other clones once, few, many or no size at all.

j_call: TRBJ2-3; v_call: TRBV9; d_call: TRBD2; clone_size: -; cdr3_nt: TGTGCCAGCAGAGGAATTTCCAGCGGGGGTAGCACAGATACGCAGTATTTT; cdr3_aa: CASRGISSGGSTDTQYF
j_call: TRBJ2-7; v_call: TRBV7-9; d_call: -; clone_size: -; cdr3_nt: TGTGCCAGCAGTTGGGGGGCGACTTACGAGCAGTACTTC; cdr3_aa: CASSWGATYEQYF
j_call: TRBJ2-5; v_call: TRBV28; d_call: -; clone_size: -; cdr3_nt: TGTGCCAGCAGTTACCCACAGGGGGGGGAGACCCAGTACTTC; cdr3_aa: CASSYPQGGETQYF
j_call: TRBJ2-1; v_call: TRBV11-2; d_call: TRBD2; clone_size: few; cdr3_nt: TGTGCCAGCAGCTTAACTAGCGGGGGAAACAATGAGCAGTTCTTC; cdr3_aa: CASSLTSGGNNEQFF
j_call: TRBJ2-3; v_call: TRBV4-1; d_call: -; clone_size: few; cdr3_nt: TGCGCCAGCAGCCAAGATCCCCCTCAGGTGGCCGCCGGGACAGATACGCAGTATTTT; cdr3_aa: CASSQDPPQVAAGTDTQYF
j_call: TRBJ2-1; v_call: TRBV4-1; d_call: -; clone_size: few; cdr3_nt: TGCGCCAGCAGCCAAGGAGAAAATTACAATGAGCAGTTCTTC; cdr3_aa: CASSQGENYNEQFF
j_call: TRBJ1-5; v_call: TRBV4-2; d_call: -; clone_size: few; cdr3_nt: TGTGCCAGCAGCCAAGAGCAGGGAGACCAGCCCCAGCATTTT; cdr3_aa: CASSQEQGDQPQHF
j_call: TRBJ2-6; v_call: TRBV3-1; d_call: -; clone_size: -; cdr3_nt: TGTGCCAGCGGTGAGGGCGCTGGGGCCAACGTCCTGACTTTC; cdr3_aa: CASGEGAGANVLTF
j_call: TRBJ2-1; v_call: TRBV5-1; d_call: -; clone_size: few; cdr3_nt: TGCGCCAGCAGCTTGGTAGGCGGGAATTACAATGAGCAGTTCTTC; cdr3_aa: CASSLVGGNYNEQFF
j_call: TRBJ2-2; v_call: TRBV12-3/TRBV12-4; d_call: -; clone_size: many; cdr3_nt: TGTGCCAGCAGTTCCGGGGAGCTGTTTTTT; cdr3_aa: CASSSGELFF
j_call: TRBJ2-5; v_call: TRBV5-1; d_call: TRBD2; clone_size: -; cdr3_nt: TGCGCCAGCAGCCCCCGGGGGGGATTACAAGAGACCCAGTACTTC; cdr3_aa: CASSPRGGLQETQYF
j_call: TRBJ2-2; v_call: TRBV24-1; d_call: -; clone_size: -; cdr3_nt: TGTGCCACCAGCCCGGGACGGAACACCGGGGAGCTGTTTTTT; cdr3_aa: CATSPGRNTGELFF
j_call: TRBJ2-2; v_call: TRBV29-1; d_call: -; clone_size: few; cdr3_nt: TGCAGCGTTGAGTGGGGCAGGGGGGCCCCCGGGGAGCTGTTTTTT; cdr3_aa: CSVEWGRGAPGELFF
j_call: TRBJ1-1; v_call: TRBV7-9; d_call: -; clone_size: many; cdr3_nt: TGTGCCAGCAGCGACGTAAGGACCCTGAACACTGAAGCTTTCTTT; cdr3_aa: CASSDVRTLNTEAFF
j_call: TRBJ2-7; v_call: TRBV7-2; d_call: TRBD1; clone_size: few; cdr3_nt: TGTGCCAGCAGTAGGGGACAGGGCCACGAGCAGTACTTC; cdr3_aa: CASSRGQGHEQYF
j_call: TRBJ1-5; v_call: TRBV5-1; d_call: TRBD1; clone_size: few; cdr3_nt: TGCGCCAGCAGCACGCGCTTTTCTGGACAGGGAGGCAATCAGCCCCAGCATTTT; cdr3_aa: CASSTRFSGQGGNQPQHF
j_call: TRBJ1-2; v_call: TRBV4-1; d_call: -; clone_size: -; cdr3_nt: TGCGCCAGCAGCCAAGCCACGAGGGGATCGGATGGCTACACCTTC; cdr3_aa: CASSQATRGSDGYTF
j_call: TRBJ2-2; v_call: TRBV2; d_call: TRBD1; clone_size: -; cdr3_nt: TGTGCCAGCAGTGCCCGGGACAGGGTGGACACCGGGGAGCTGTTTTTT; cdr3_aa: CASSARDRVDTGELFF
j_call: TRBJ1-1; v_call: TRBV12-3/TRBV12-4; d_call: -; clone_size: -; cdr3_nt: TGTGCCAGCAGTTTCCTGACGGTCACTGAAGCTTTCTTT; cdr3_aa: CASSFLTVTEAFF
j_call: TRBJ2-1; v_call: TRBV7-9; d_call: TRBD1; clone_size: -; cdr3_nt: TGTGCCAGCAGCGAAGGGGGCTCCCTCCGCATTGGTGAGCAGTTCTTC; cdr3_aa: CASSEGGSLRIGEQFF
j_call: TRBJ2-3; v_call: TRBV9; d_call: -; clone_size: -; cdr3_nt: TGTGCCAGCAGCGTCCTACAGATCCCAGATACGCAGTATTTT; cdr3_aa: CASSVLQIPDTQYF
j_call: TRBJ2-1; v_call: TRBV7-3; d_call: -; clone_size: many; cdr3_nt: TGTGCCAGCAGCTTTCTTTTCAATGAGCAGTTCTTC; cdr3_aa: CASSFLFNEQFF
j_call: TRBJ2-1; v_call: TRBV6-5; d_call: -; clone_size: -; cdr3_nt: TGTGCCAGCAGTAACGGGGCTTTTCGGAATGAGCAGTTCTTC; cdr3_aa: CASSNGAFRNEQFF
j_call: TRBJ2-2; v_call: TRBV29-1; d_call: -; clone_size: few; cdr3_nt: TGCAGCGTTACCGGAGAAGGCACCGGGGAGCTGTTTTTT; cdr3_aa: CSVTGEGTGELFF
j_call: TRBJ1-6; v_call: TRBV4-2; d_call: TRBD1; clone_size: few; cdr3_nt: TGTGCCAGCAGAGAAGCCGGGACAGGGGCATCACCCCTCCACTTT; cdr3_aa: CASREAGTGASPLHF
j_call: TRBJ1-1; v_call: TRBV4-2; d_call: -; clone_size: -; cdr3_nt: TGTGCCAGCAGCCAAGATGTCGGTCTGGAAGCTTTCTTT; cdr3_aa: CASSQDVGLEAFF
j_call: TRBJ1-2; v_call: TRBV7-2; d_call: TRBD1; clone_size: -; cdr3_nt: TGTGCCAGCAGCTTAGAGGGACAGGGGTACTATGGCTACACCTTC; cdr3_aa: CASSLEGQGYYGYTF
j_call: TRBJ2-7; v_call: TRBV11-2; d_call: TRBD1; clone_size: few; cdr3_nt: TGTGCCAGCAGGGAAGACAGGGGGCTTTGGGACGAGCAGTACTTC; cdr3_aa: CASREDRGLWDEQYF
j_call: TRBJ2-5; v_call: TRBV29-1; d_call: -; clone_size: -; cdr3_nt: TGCAGCGTTGGGGTATGGGAGACCCAGTACTTC; cdr3_aa: CSVGVWETQYF
j_call: TRBJ1-1; v_call: TRBV4-3; d_call: TRBD1; clone_size: -; cdr3_nt: TGCGCCAGCAGATTAGGGGGCGCTGAAGCTTTCTTT; cdr3_aa: CASRLGGAEAFF
j_call: TRBJ2-1; v_call: TRBV6-2/TRBV6-3; d_call: -; clone_size: -; cdr3_nt: TGTGCCAGCAGTCCTCTCAGGGACAATCGCAATGAGCAGTTCTTC; cdr3_aa: CASSPLRDNRNEQFF
j_call: TRBJ1-2; v_call: TRBV5-1; d_call: TRBD1; clone_size: few; cdr3_nt: TGCGCCAGCTATAACACAGGAACAGGGGGCGTATATGGCTACACCTTC; cdr3_aa: CASYNTGTGGVYGYTF
j_call: TRBJ2-5; v_call: TRBV13; d_call: -; clone_size: few; cdr3_nt: TGTGCCAGCAGCCCCAGTGGGGGGGGGCGGAAGACCCAGTACTTC; cdr3_aa: CASSPSGGGRKTQYF
j_call: TRBJ2-2; v_call: TRBV27; d_call: -; clone_size: -; cdr3_nt: TGTGCCGCGGGCGGCTCAGTCTGCAACACCGGGGAGCTGTTTTTT; cdr3_aa: CAAGGSVCNTGELFF
j_call: TRBJ1-5; v_call: TRBV4-1; d_call: -; clone_size: few; cdr3_nt: TGCGCCAGCAGCCAAGTTGTCGATCAGCCCCAGCATTTT; cdr3_aa: CASSQVVDQPQHF
j_call: TRBJ1-3; v_call: TRBV6-1; d_call: -; clone_size: few; cdr3_nt: TGTGCCAGCAGGCCCCCCCGGGGAGGAGGAGGAAACACCATATATTTT; cdr3_aa: CASRPPRGGGGNTIYF
j_call: TRBJ2-3; v_call: TRBV7-9; d_call: TRBD2; clone_size: -; cdr3_nt: TGTGCCAGCAGCTTGCTAGCGGGGGGGCGAAGCACAGATACGCAGTATTTT; cdr3_aa: CASSLLAGGRSTDTQYF
j_call: TRBJ2-7; v_call: TRBV7-6; d_call: TRBD2; clone_size: -; cdr3_nt: TGTGCCAGCAGCCAGACTAGCGGGGCCTACGAGCAGTACTTC; cdr3_aa: CASSQTSGAYEQYF
j_call: TRBJ2-3; v_call: TRBV7-3; d_call: TRBD2; clone_size: -; cdr3_nt: TGTGCCAGCAGCTTACTAGCGGGGGGCCTAACAGATACGCAGTATTTT; cdr3_aa: CASSLLAGGLTDTQYF
j_call: TRBJ2-1; v_call: TRBV27; d_call: -; clone_size: -; cdr3_nt: TGTGCCAGCAGCCCCCCCCCCTCCTACAATGAGCAGTTCTTC; cdr3_aa: CASSPPPSYNEQFF
j_call: TRBJ2-7; v_call: TRBV6-6; d_call: -; clone_size: few; cdr3_nt: TGTGCCAGCAGTGAGGGTGCGGACTGGTACTTC; cdr3_aa: CASSEGADWYF
j_call: TRBJ2-2; v_call: TRBV2; d_call: -; clone_size: -; cdr3_nt: TGTGCCAGCAGTGAAGCAACCGGGGAGCTGTTTTTT; cdr3_aa: CASSEATGELFF
j_call: TRBJ1-1; v_call: TRBV29-1; d_call: TRBD1; clone_size: -; cdr3_nt: TGCAGCGTTGAGTTTTCGACAGGGGACACTGAAGCTTTCTTT; cdr3_aa: CSVEFSTGDTEAFF
j_call: TRBJ1-1; v_call: TRBV4-1; d_call: -; clone_size: -; cdr3_nt: TGCGCCAGCAGCCAAGCGTTCTTGACTGAAGCTTTCTTT; cdr3_aa: CASSQAFLTEAFF
j_call: TRBJ1-2; v_call: TRBV29-1; d_call: TRBD1; clone_size: -; cdr3_nt: TGCAGCGTCCACAGGGGAGGATATGGCTACACCTTC; cdr3_aa: CSVHRGGYGYTF
j_call: TRBJ1-4; v_call: TRBV5-6; d_call: TRBD1; clone_size: -; cdr3_nt: TGTGCCAGCAGCCGCCCGGGCCAGGGGGCCGCGGCCCAAAAACTGTTTTTT; cdr3_aa: CASSRPGQGAAAQKLFF
j_call: TRBJ1-6; v_call: TRBV6-5; d_call: -; clone_size: few; cdr3_nt: TGTGCCAGCAGTTACGTTGGGAATTCACCCCTCCACTTT; cdr3_aa: CASSYVGNSPLHF
j_call: TRBJ2-7; v_call: TRBV7-9; d_call: TRBD1; clone_size: -; cdr3_nt: TGTGCCAGCAGCTTAGCGAGGGGACAGATCTCCTACGAGCAGTACTTC; cdr3_aa: CASSLARGQISYEQYF
j_call: TRBJ2-3; v_call: TRBV5-4; d_call: -; clone_size: -; cdr3_nt: TGTGCCAGCAGCTTAGTGGAAAGGGGTTACACTGGGGGTACAGATACGCAGTATTTT; cdr3_aa: CASSLVERGYTGGTDTQYF
j_call: TRBJ1-4; v_call: TRBV5-1; d_call: -; clone_size: -; cdr3_nt: TGCGCCAGCAGCATGACGGGGACTAATGAAAAACTGTTTTTT; cdr3_aa: CASSMTGTNEKLFF
j_call: TRBJ2-5; v_call: TRBV6-1; d_call: TRBD2; clone_size: few; cdr3_nt: TGTGCCAGCAGTCCGGGGGGGCAGGGCCGCTTTGGGACCCAGTACTTC; cdr3_aa: CASSPGGQGRFGTQYF
j_call: TRBJ1-2; v_call: TRBV7-2; d_call: -; clone_size: -; cdr3_nt: TGTGCCAGCAGCTTAGCTTTTAAACGAAACTATGGCTACACCTTC; cdr3_aa: CASSLAFKRNYGYTF
j_call: TRBJ1-2; v_call: TRBV4-1; d_call: -; clone_size: few; cdr3_nt: TGCGCCAGCAGCCCAGGGGTTTTGGACTATGGCTACACCTTC; cdr3_aa: CASSPGVLDYGYTF
j_call: TRBJ1-2; v_call: TRBV27; d_call: -; clone_size: few; cdr3_nt: TGTGCCAGCAGGCCCAGTCTAGACCGGAACTATGGCTACACCTTC; cdr3_aa: CASRPSLDRNYGYTF